This entry concerns a single TCR beta chain. Germline lookup yields CDR1 LNHDA and CDR2 SQIVND (reference sequence). CDR3 length: 14 amino acids. V shed 1 base and J shed 7 bases, with 11 bases lying between them. This entry comes from a study of blood T cell repertoires in COVID-19. Study at large: Acute and convalescent COVID-19 samples came from the United States, Italy and Spain. Nucleic acid was either cDNA or gDNA, and it came from T cells, B-cell-depleted T cells, or PBMCs.

In the study's own analysis: Quantification of nucleated cells was approximated via reference gene primer amplification. Sequenced by immunoSEQ multiplex PCR; TCRdb stores in-frame clones only, minus some. V, J and clone size reflect that table, while D and trimming were determined from the DNA. Counted here are 36,000 or so clones, just over 90% occurring once; the ten biggest clones make up 4.8%. The sequence was obtained from a human donor in a cohort sampled during active COVID-19. The chain employs TRBV19 and TRBJ1-5, with a weak D call TRBD1 (5 bases). The specimen was peripheral blood. The CDR3 loop is CASSIGQPFQPQHF. In DNA form, the CDR3 reads TGTGCCAGTAGTATAGGACAGCCGTTCCAGCCCCAGCATTTT.